These 21 T cell receptor beta chains were all obtained from the same sample, sequenced in a study of T cells after somatic rescue of genetic block. Sequenced by immunoSEQ multiplex PCR; TCRdb stores in-frame clones only, minus some. The data contain 60,000 to 75,000 clones, roughly nine tenths of them singletons. Sequencing used peripheral blood mononuclear cells (PBMCs). These receptors were taken from a man aged 35 to 55.

The chain is built from TRBV5-1 and TRBJ2-1; D is uncertain. This CDR3 is built from 12 residues. V lost 2 bases, J lost 9 bases, and 9 bases lay in between. Germline CDR1 and CDR2: SGHRS and YFSETQ. CDR3 sequence reads: CASSLEYGEQFF. The CDR3 region has the DNA TGCGCCAGCAGCTTAGAGTACGGTGAGCAGTTCTTC.

The chain links TRBV5-1 to TRBJ1-1, with 9 positions matching TRBD1. The V gene's germline CDR1 is SGHRS and CDR2 YFSETQ. The CDR3 runs to 15 residues. V lost 4 bases to trimming and J lost 4 bases; unmatched junction nucleotides: 8. The CDR3 here is CASSAGTGKFTEAFF. Written as DNA, the CDR3 is TGCGCCAGCAGCGCCGGGACAGGGAAGTTCACTGAAGCTTTCTTT.

This clone has a single count. The chain links TRBV18 to TRBJ1-2; D not resolved. Germline V CDR1 and CDR2: KGHSH, LQKENI. Trimming cost V 0 bases and J 0 bases, with 11 bases left between them. The CDR3 consists of 16 residues. CDR3 DNA sequence: TGTGCCAGCTCACCACCTGGGCAACAAGCTAACTATGGCTACACCTTC. This gives the protein CASSPPGQQANYGYTF. Filled out from reference TRBV18 and TRBJ1-2, the complete variable domain reads NAGVMQNPRHLVRRRGQEARLRCSPMKGHSHVYWYRQLPEEGLKFMVYLQKENIIDESGMPKERFSAEFPKEGPSILRIQQVVRGDSAAYFCASSPPGQQANYGYTFGSGTRLTVV.

CDR3 nucleotide sequence: TGTGCCAGCAGCTTGACAGGGGTCTCCTACGAGCAGTACTTC. Encoded protein: CASSLTGVSYEQYF. The V gene is TRBV7-9, the J gene TRBJ2-7, with 8 bases fitting TRBD1. The germline V gene has CDR1 SEHNR and CDR2 FQNEAQ (reference sequence). The CDR3 contains 14 residues. V was clipped by 3 bases and J by 0 bases; unmatched bases: 1.

The V gene is TRBV10-3, the J gene TRBJ2-5; 10 positions agree with TRBD1. In germline, CDR1 is ENHRY, CDR2 SYGVKD. V was clipped by 3 bases and J by 1 base; unmatched bases: 8. The CDR3 consists of 17 residues. The DNA of the CDR3 is TGTGCCATCAGTGACCCAAGCCGGGACAGGGGCCAAGAGACCCAGTACTTC. This translates into CAISDPSRDRGQETQYF.

J is TRBJ1-6 and V is TRBV7-9; tentatively, D is TRBD1 (6 bases). Trimming removed 5 bases at V and 10 bases at J, with 18 bases between. The CDR3 loop spans 15 amino acids. Germline CDR1 is SEHNR and CDR2 is FQNEAQ (reference sequence). The CDR3 region is CASSPGQGYESPLHF. Written as DNA, the CDR3 is TGTGCCAGCAGCCCCGGTCAGGGGTACGAGTCACCCCTCCACTTT.

The chain recombines TRBV18 with TRBJ2-1; 9 bases align to TRBD1. With V trimmed by 4 bases and J by 8 bases, 3 bases remained unmatched. The CDR3 contains 13 residues. Germline V lookup: CDR1 KGHSH, CDR2 LQKENI. The CDR3: CASSLDRGDEQFF. CDR3 bases: TGTGCCAGCTCACTGGACAGGGGAGATGAGCAGTTCTTC.

V usage is TRBV14 and J usage is TRBJ2-7; TRBD1 is a possible D gene (6 bases). Trimming pared 5 bases from V and 6 bases from J, leaving 17 bases between. CDR3 size: 14 residues. Per the germline V gene, CDR1 is SGHDN and CDR2 is FVKESK. The CDR3 protein is CASSDFTGMREQYF. CDR3 nucleotide sequence: TGTGCCAGCAGCGATTTCACAGGGATGCGCGAGCAGTACTTC.

The chain combines TRBV1 with TRBJ2-7; no check of the table's D call, TRBD1, against the DNA was made. TRBV1 is tagged as a pseudogene. This CDR3 is built from 16 residues. CDR3 amino acids: CTSSQDTGISPYEQYF. Written as DNA, the CDR3 is TGCACCAGCAGCCAAGATACAGGAATTTCACCCTACGAGCAGTACTTC.

This clone was counted once. This chain links TRBV5-5 with TRBJ2-2; no firm D call. CDR1 is SGHKS, CDR2 YYEKEE, per germline (reference sequence). This CDR3 region has 15 residues. Between the trimmed V and J ends, which lost 4 bases and 0 bases, there was a span of 10 bases. The DNA of the CDR3 is TGTGCCAGCAGCCGGACCCCCCCGAACACCGGGGAGCTGTTTTTT. Amino acids: CASSRTPPNTGELFF.

This clone was found once. The V call is TRBV7-2, the J call TRBJ2-7; possible D gene TRBD1, 5 bases. Germline V CDR1 and CDR2: SGHTA, FQGNSA. Trimming took 4 bases from V and 2 from J, leaving 15 bases between them. The CDR3 sequence is 15 residues long. CDR3 DNA sequence: TGTGCCAGCAGCTCAACTGACAGCACCGCCTACGAGCAGTACTTC. It specifies CASSSTDSTAYEQYF. The variable domain in full, with the rest retrieved from reference TRBV7-2 and TRBJ2-7, is GAGVSQSPSNKVTEKGKDVELRCDPISGHTALYWYRQSLGQGLEFLIYFQGNSAPDKSGLPSDRFSAERTGGSVSTLTIQRTQQEDSAVYLCASSSTDSTAYEQYFGPGTRLTVT.

In its sample, this clone was seen once. The V call is TRBV6-1, the J call TRBJ1-6; 7 nucleotides line up with TRBD1. The CDR3 consists of 15 residues. The V gene's germline CDR1 is MNHNS and CDR2 SASEGT. V was pared by 5 bases and J by 9 bases, with 10 bases of the junction left unmatched. The CDR3 loop is CASSLRRDSTSPLHF. In nucleotides, the CDR3 is TGTGCCAGCAGTCTTAGACGGGACAGTACTTCACCCCTCCACTTT.

The gene calls are TRBV9 and TRBJ1-2; D perhaps matches TRBD1 (6 bases). Germline CDR1 is SGDLS and CDR2 is YYNGEE. V lost 6 bases and J 3 bases, leaving 15 bases between the germline ends. There are 14 residues in the CDR3. CDR3 sequence: CASNLQGGDYGYTF. CDR3 bases: TGTGCCAGCAACCTACAGGGCGGGGACTATGGCTACACCTTC.

V usage is TRBV18 and J usage is TRBJ1-2; no reliable D call. This CDR3 is built from 13 residues. The V and J ends lost 2 bases and 4 bases respectively, with 8 bases between them. Per the germline V gene, CDR1 is KGHSH and CDR2 is LQKENI. The CDR3 spells CASSPVRVYGYTF. CDR3 bases: TGTGCCAGCTCACCAGTCCGGGTCTATGGCTACACCTTC. Complete variable domain (other parts from reference TRBV18 and TRBJ1-2): NAGVMQNPRHLVRRRGQEARLRCSPMKGHSHVYWYRQLPEEGLKFMVYLQKENIIDESGMPKERFSAEFPKEGPSILRIQQVVRGDSAAYFCASSPVRVYGYTFGSGTRLTVV.

The chain couples TRBV6-1 to TRBJ1-3; no clear D. CDR1 and CDR2 from the germline V gene are MNHNS and SASEGT. The CDR3 totals 15 residues. V was trimmed by 7 bases and J by 1 base, leaving 14 bases between them. The CDR3 here is CASNPPSASGNTIYF. In DNA form, the CDR3 reads TGTGCCAGCAATCCCCCCTCGGCATCTGGAAACACCATATATTTT.

The J gene is TRBJ1-1, the V gene TRBV5-8; D may be TRBD1 (6 bases). With 0 bases removed from V and 4 bases from J, the gap between germline ends came to 13 bases. The CDR3 totals 15 residues. Germline V gives CDR1 SGHTS, CDR2 YDEGEE. The CDR3 loop reads CASSLAWGRATEAFF. For the CDR3, the DNA is TGTGCCAGCAGCTTGGCCTGGGGGCGCGCCACTGAAGCTTTCTTT.

For the CDR3, the DNA is TGTGCCAGCAGCTTGGGGCCGGGACTCCCTCAGTGGGAGCAGTACTTC. Amino acid sequence: CASSLGPGLPQWEQYF. The chain links TRBV5-5 to TRBJ2-7, with D possibly matching TRBD2 (6 bases). Looked up from germline, CDR1 is SGHKS and CDR2 is YYEKEE (reference sequence). Trimming shortened V by 0 bases and J by 7 bases, and 20 bases separated the two germline ends. CDR3 length: 16 amino acids.

The chain combines TRBV27 with TRBJ2-1, with 12 bases fitting TRBD2. The CDR3 covers 18 residues. From germline, CDR1 is MNHEY and CDR2 SMNVEV (reference sequence). The V segment lost 6 bases and the J segment 0 bases; nucleotides outside the gene matches: 9. Written as DNA, the CDR3 is TGTGCCAGCAGCTGTACTAGCGGGGGGTCGAGCTCCTACAATGAGCAGTTCTTC. It encodes CASSCTSGGSSSYNEQFF.

The V call is TRBV18, the J call TRBJ2-1; TRBD2 matches 8 bases. Germline V gives CDR1 KGHSH, CDR2 LQKENI. V shed 2 bases, J shed 6 bases, and the junction held 9 bases outside the gene matches. The CDR3 consists of 16 residues. CDR3 coding DNA: TGTGCCAGCTCACCAGGGCGGGAGGCCCCCGCCAATGAGCAGTTCTTC. Translation gives CASSPGREAPANEQFF.

The V call is TRBV6-1, the J call TRBJ1-4; no reliable D call. Trimming pared 3 bases from V and 1 base from J, leaving 9 bases between. Germline CDR1 reads MNHNS; CDR2 reads SASEGT. This CDR3 comprises 15 residues. The CDR3 DNA is TGTGCCAGCAGTGATCGAACAGAAACTAATGAAAAACTGTTTTTT. Translating it yields CASSDRTETNEKLFF.

This CDR3 is CASRDSPNYGYTF. In DNA form, the CDR3 reads TGTGCCAGCAGGGACAGCCCTAACTATGGCTACACCTTC. The chain links TRBV5-6 to TRBJ1-2, with D possibly matching TRBD1 (6 bases). The CDR3 extends over 13 amino acids. Germline loops: CDR1 SGHDT, CDR2 YYEEEE. Trimming took off 5 bases at V and 0 bases at J, with 8 bases between the two ends.